This entry lists 10 T cell receptor beta chains sequenced from one sample in a study of blood T cell repertoires in COVID-19. Using immunoSEQ multiplex PCR, the repertoire was profiled, and TCRdb retains in-frame clones only, with some absent. The data hold around 50,000 clones, with about four fifths observed a single time. Sequences were obtained from peripheral blood. These receptors were collected from a man in his forties with acute or convalescent COVID-19.

This clone has more than one count but fewer than ten. The chain has TRBV24-1 and TRBJ1-1, with a tentative D call TRBD1 (6 bases). Trimming removed 9 bases from V and 8 bases from J, with 12 bases in between. In germline, CDR1 is KGHDR, CDR2 SFDVKD. The CDR3 consists of 11 residues. CDR3 DNA sequence: TGTGCCACCGAAGATGGGACAGAAGCTTTCTTT. It encodes CATEDGTEAFF.

The chain combines TRBV5-1 with TRBJ1-1; 11 bases match TRBD1. Trimming took 4 bases from V and 5 from J; bases not matched to a gene: 10. CDR1 and CDR2 from the germline V gene are SGHRS and YFSETQ. The length of the CDR3 is 16 residues. The CDR3, as DNA: TGCGCCAGCAGCCAAGTGCCGGGACAGGGGGTGACTGAAGCTTTCTTT. As protein: CASSQVPGQGVTEAFF.

J is TRBJ1-6 and V is TRBV7-2, with 8 bases matching TRBD1. The CDR3 is 16 amino acids. Germline loops: CDR1 SGHTA, CDR2 FQGNSA. V shed 5 bases, J shed 1 base, and the junction held 4 bases outside the gene matches. The CDR3 region has the DNA TGTGCCAGCAGCACACAGGGGGTGTCCTATAATTCACCCCTCCACTTT. It codes for CASSTQGVSYNSPLHF.

The J gene is TRBJ1-4, the V gene TRBV19, with 9 bases matching TRBD1. Trimming at V came to 3 bases and at J to 11 bases, leaving 10 bases not matched to a gene. CDR1 LNHDA and CDR2 SQIVND come from the germline V gene (reference sequence). The CDR3 loop spans 15 amino acids. The CDR3 DNA reads TGTGCCAGTAGTATGGACGGGACAGGGTTGATTAAACTGTTTTTT. As protein: CASSMDGTGLIKLFF.

The chain couples TRBV19 to TRBJ1-5; D unclear. Per germline, CDR1 LNHDA and CDR2 SQIVND (reference sequence). Trimming removed 5 bases from V and 5 bases from J, with 13 bases in between. The CDR3 has 14 residues. CDR3 in DNA: TGTGCCAGTAGTCAACCTCAACTTTATCAGCCCCAGCATTTT. This encodes CASSQPQLYQPQHF.

This chain joins TRBV7-2 and TRBJ1-4, with 10 bases aligning to TRBD1. V gave up 5 bases and J gave up 3 bases; unmatched junction bases: 6. Germline assignment: CDR1 SGHTA and CDR2 FQGNSA. The CDR3 is 16 residues long. The CDR3 nucleotides read TGTGCCAGCAGCCTAAGACAGGGGGCGGCTAATGAAAAACTGTTTTTT. This translates into CASSLRQGAANEKLFF.

The chain carries TRBV28 and TRBJ1-6, with D uncertain. With 4 bases removed from V and 4 bases from J, the gap between germline ends came to 8 bases. From germline, CDR1 is MDHEN and CDR2 SYDVKM. This CDR3 has 14 residues. The CDR3 reads CASSSRVYNSPLHF. The CDR3 region has the DNA TGTGCCAGCAGTTCACGGGTTTATAATTCACCCCTCCACTTT.

This clone was counted a single time. This sequence joins TRBV7-2 and TRBJ2-5; D possibly corresponds to TRBD2 (5 bases). The CDR3 is made up of 17 amino acids. The ends were cut back, 4 bases at V and 9 bases at J, with 27 bases in the middle. Germline lookup yields CDR1 SGHTA and CDR2 FQGNSA. Here the CDR3 reads CASSSARAPWDGMAQYF. The CDR3 DNA follows: TGTGCCAGCAGCTCCGCGAGGGCCCCTTGGGATGGGATGGCCCAGTACTTC.

This clone was detected once. The V and J genes are TRBV18 and TRBJ2-3, with unresolved D. V lost 2 bases to trimming and J lost 6 bases, with 12 bases between them. Germline CDR1 reads KGHSH; CDR2 reads LQKENI. CDR3 length equals 14 residues. CDR3 coding DNA: TGTGCCAGCTCACCATCGTCCCCGTCCGATACGCAGTATTTT. Protein: CASSPSSPSDTQYF. The full variable domain, with the rest looked up from reference TRBV18 and TRBJ2-3, is NAGVMQNPRHLVRRRGQEARLRCSPMKGHSHVYWYRQLPEEGLKFMVYLQKENIIDESGMPKERFSAEFPKEGPSILRIQQVVRGDSAAYFCASSPSSPSDTQYFGPGTRLTVL.

This rearrangement joins TRBV7-9 to TRBJ1-4, with 8 bases lining up with TRBD1. With V trimmed by 1 base and J by 5 bases, 3 bases remained unmatched. This CDR3 has 15 residues. Per germline, CDR1 SEHNR and CDR2 FQNEAQ (reference sequence). The CDR3 bases are TGTGCCAGCAGCTTAGGGACAGGGAAAAATGAAAAACTGTTTTTT. Encoded protein: CASSLGTGKNEKLFF.